Sequencing of this TCR beta chain was carried out in a study of blood T cell repertoires in COVID-19. Study information: Acute and convalescent COVID-19 samples came from the United States, Italy and Spain. Sample material is recorded as cDNA or gDNA derived from T cells, B-cell-depleted T cells, or PBMCs.

Looked up from germline, CDR1 is MNHEY and CDR2 is SVGAGI. CDR3 length: 14 residues. V gave up 7 bases and J gave up 4 bases, with 13 bases separating them. Authors' processing steps: For nucleated cells, counts were estimated from reference gene primer amplification. Clones were sequenced by immunoSEQ multiplex PCR, and TCRdb holds only the in-frame ones, with some missing. V and J calls and clone size are those listed in that table; D and trimming were worked out from the DNA. The sample has about 89,000 clones; approximately 90% are singletons. This clone was counted once. The sample was peripheral blood. The sequence was collected from a man aged 55 to 70 with acute or convalescent COVID-19. The chain links TRBV6-5 to TRBJ1-4; D is perhaps TRBD1 (6 bases). The CDR3 region has the DNA TGTGCCAGCATCCCGGACAGATTTAATGAAAAACTGTTTTTT. Its translation is CASIPDRFNEKLFF.